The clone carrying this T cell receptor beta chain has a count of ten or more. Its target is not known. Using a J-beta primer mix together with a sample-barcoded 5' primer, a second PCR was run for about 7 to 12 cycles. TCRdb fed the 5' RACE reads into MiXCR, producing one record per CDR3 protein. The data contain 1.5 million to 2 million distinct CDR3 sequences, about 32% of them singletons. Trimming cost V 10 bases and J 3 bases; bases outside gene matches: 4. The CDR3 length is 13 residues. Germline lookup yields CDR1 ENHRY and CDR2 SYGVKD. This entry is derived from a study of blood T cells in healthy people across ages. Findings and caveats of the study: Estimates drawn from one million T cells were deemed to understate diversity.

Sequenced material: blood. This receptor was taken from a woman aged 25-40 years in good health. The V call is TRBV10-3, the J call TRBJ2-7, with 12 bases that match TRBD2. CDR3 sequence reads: CATRLAGDYEQYF. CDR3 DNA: TGTGCCACCAGACTAGCGGGAGACTACGAGCAGTACTTC.